This T cell receptor beta chain originates from a study of blood T cell repertoires in COVID-19. Original methodology: Estimates of nucleated cell counts were drawn from the amplification of reference gene primers. TCRdb's copy holds only in-frame clones and misses some; the assay was immunoSEQ multiplex PCR. V, J and clone size derive from that table, while D and trimming were established from the DNA sequence. Among 410,000 or so clones listed, roughly 88% were seen once. Germline V gene sequence: CDR1 LNHDA, CDR2 SQIVND (reference sequence). The V and J ends lost 3 bases and 4 bases respectively, with 12 bases between them. The CDR3 runs 14 residues.

This receptor was taken from a woman in her thirties with active or convalescent COVID-19. The chain recombines TRBV19 with TRBJ1-1; tentative D call: TRBD1 (5 bases). The specimen sequenced was peripheral blood. CDR3 sequence (DNA): TGTGCCAGTAGTATTCGGGGGGAGGGCACTGAAGCTTTCTTT. This encodes CASSIRGEGTEAFF.